What follows are 32 T cell receptor beta chains derived from one specimen sequenced in a study of preoperative IRX-2 immunotherapy in early breast cancer. Method: immunoSEQ multiplex PCR; TCRdb's copy keeps in-frame clones and lacks some. The table includes approximately 11,000 clones, 80% to 85% detected once. Treatment reported: preoperative locoregional IRX-2 cytokine immunotherapy. The source was lymph node tissue, collected before IRX-2 immunotherapy. The origin of the receptors is a human donor with breast cancer.

The chain combines TRBV7-6 with TRBJ2-7, with a possible D match to TRBD2 (7 bases). CDR1 and CDR2 (germline): SGHVS, FNYEAQ. V lost 2 bases and J 5 bases, leaving 22 bases between the germline ends. This CDR3 comprises 17 residues. The CDR3 reads CASSLQGTAGVPHEQYF. CDR3 nucleotide sequence: TGTGCCAGCAGCTTACAGGGGACTGCGGGAGTCCCGCACGAGCAGTACTTC. Supplemented by reference TRBV7-6 and TRBJ2-7, the full variable domain reads GAGVSQSPRYKVTKRGQDVALRCDPISGHVSLYWYRQALGQGPEFLTYFNYEAQQDKSGLPNDRFSAERPEGSISTLTIQRTEQRDSAMYRCASSLQGTAGVPHEQYFGPGTRLTVT.

This chain connects TRBV19 to TRBJ2-6, with a weak D call TRBD1 (6 bases). Germline assignment: CDR1 LNHDA and CDR2 SQIVND (reference sequence). The V end was cut by 5 bases, the J end by 0 bases, with 8 bases between. This CDR3 is 15 amino acids long. CDR3 sequence: CASSVQGSGANVLTF. CDR3 nucleotide sequence: TGTGCCAGTAGTGTACAGGGCTCTGGGGCCAACGTCCTGACTTTC.

The V gene is TRBV28, the J gene TRBJ2-7, with D possibly TRBD1 on 5 matching bases. The length of the CDR3 is 15 residues. Germline CDR1 is MDHEN and CDR2 is SYDVKM. Trimming left V 2 bases short and J 2 bases short, with 13 bases between. The CDR3 loop is CASSLTGLLTYEQYF. In nucleotides, the CDR3 is TGTGCCAGCAGTTTAACAGGCTTGTTGACCTACGAGCAGTACTTC.

This clone appeared a few times. The chain couples TRBV28 to TRBJ1-5, with a tentative D call TRBD1 (5 bases). The germline V gene encodes CDR1 MDHEN and CDR2 SYDVKM. The V end was cut by 5 bases, the J end by 10 bases, with 15 bases between. CDR3 length: 13 amino acids. The CDR3 loop reads CASSLSEDKPQHF. For the CDR3, the DNA is TGTGCCAGCAGTCTCTCTGAGGACAAACCCCAGCATTTT.

The V call is TRBV12-5, the J call TRBJ2-1; TRBD2 might be the D (6 bases). CDR3 length equals 14 residues. The germline V gene encodes CDR1 LGHNT and CDR2 FRNRAP. CDR3 coding DNA: TGTGCCAGCGCCCTCTCAGGAAGCGGGAATGAGCAGTTCTTC. Translation: CASALSGSGNEQFF.

The sample holds a few counts of this clone. The chain is built from TRBV19 and TRBJ2-1; D might be TRBD1 or TRBD2, each matching 5 bases. There are 14 residues in the CDR3. CDR1 is LNHDA, CDR2 SQIVND, per germline (reference sequence). Trimming removed 1 base from V and 7 bases from J, with 11 bases in between. The CDR3 reads CASSIGSRENEQFF. The CDR3 bases are TGTGCCAGTAGTATAGGGTCCAGGGAGAATGAGCAGTTCTTC.

The gene calls are TRBV6-8 and TRBJ1-4; a possible D gene is TRBD1 (5 bases). The CDR3 spans 14 residues. V lost 4 bases and J lost 4, with 10 bases in between. Germline V lookup: CDR1 MNHGY, CDR2 SAAAGT. The CDR3 sequence is CASSSTGLNEKLFF. The CDR3 DNA reads as TGTGCCAGCAGTTCAACGGGGCTTAATGAAAAACTGTTTTTT.

J is TRBJ1-2 and V is TRBV14, with no clear D. CDR3 length equals 13 residues. V gave up 0 bases and J gave up 8 bases, with 10 bases separating them. Per germline, CDR1 SGHDN and CDR2 FVKESK. As DNA, the CDR3 is TGTGCCAGCAGCCAAGAAGTAGGGCTAGGCTACACCTTC. It yields the protein CASSQEVGLGYTF.

This sequence joins TRBV19 and TRBJ2-5; D is perhaps TRBD1 (6 bases). With 4 bases removed from V and 7 bases from J, the gap between germline ends came to 19 bases. The CDR3 contains 15 residues. Per the germline V gene, CDR1 is LNHDA and CDR2 is SQIVND (reference sequence). DNA for the CDR3: TGTGCCAGTAGTAGGGAAACCGGGACAAGGTTGACCCAGTACTTC. It translates to CASSRETGTRLTQYF.

J is TRBJ1-1 and V is TRBV19; D is uncertain. Germline values: CDR1 LNHDA, CDR2 SQIVND (reference sequence). This CDR3 contains 13 residues. Trimming left V 5 bases short and J 0 bases short, with 7 bases between. The CDR3 region is CASSLFMNTEAFF. The CDR3 region has the DNA TGTGCCAGTAGTCTATTCATGAACACTGAAGCTTTCTTT.

In its sample, this clone was seen a few times. A read error may produce the germline difference seen at one junction end. This chain uses TRBV15 with TRBJ2-3, with TRBD2 matching over 12 bases. CDR3 length equals 19 residues. The germline V gene encodes CDR1 LNHNV and CDR2 YYDKDF (reference sequence). The CDR3 DNA reads as TGTGCCAGCAGCGCCCTATCTAGCGGGAGGGCCCGAAGCACAGATACGCAGTATTTT. It translates to CASSALSSGRARSTDTQYF.

The chain couples TRBV11-3 to TRBJ1-3, with unresolved D. Trimming cost V 5 bases and J 2 bases, with 10 bases left between them. CDR1 SGHNT and CDR2 YENEEA come from the germline V gene. This CDR3 has 14 residues. This chain's CDR3 is CASSPTKPGNTIYF. The CDR3 DNA follows: TGTGCCAGCAGCCCCACGAAACCTGGAAACACCATATATTTT.

This clone was seen a single time. J is TRBJ1-1 and V is TRBV19; D might be TRBD1 (5 bases). This CDR3 is built from 14 residues. Germline V gives CDR1 LNHDA, CDR2 SQIVND (reference sequence). The V and J ends lost 7 bases and 1 base respectively, with 13 bases between them. As DNA, the CDR3 is TGTGCCAGTAAGGAACAGGAATCGAACACTGAAGCTTTCTTT. Its translation is CASKEQESNTEAFF.

The V gene is TRBV7-5, the J gene TRBJ2-1; TRBD1 was called by the table and not checked on the DNA. TRBV7-5 is an annotated pseudogene. CDR3 length: 15 residues. CDR3 nucleotide sequence: TGTGCCAGCAGCTCCTCGGACAGGCGATACAATGAGCAGTTCTTC. Protein product: CASSSSDRRYNEQFF.

V gene TRBV28 combines with J gene TRBJ2-7; D possibly uses TRBD1 or TRBD2 (5 bases each). V lost 3 bases to trimming and J lost 4 bases, with 16 bases between them. The CDR3 is 15 residues long. CDR1 MDHEN and CDR2 SYDVKM come from the germline V gene. CDR3 sequence: CASSFFTRDLYEQYF. The CDR3 nucleotides read TGTGCCAGCAGTTTTTTCACCAGGGACCTTTACGAGCAGTACTTC.

The chain couples TRBV19 to TRBJ2-6; the D gene is possibly TRBD1 (6 bases). Germline CDR1 LNHDA, CDR2 SQIVND (reference sequence). This CDR3 has 20 amino acids. V lost 2 bases and J lost 2, with 22 bases in between. The CDR3 DNA sequence: TGTGCCAGTAGTATACTTTCGGACAGAGCTTCACTTGCTGGGGCCAACGTCCTGACTTTC. This gives the protein CASSILSDRASLAGANVLTF.

This clone is large within its sample. The chain links TRBV11-3 to TRBJ2-1; 12 positions agree with TRBD2. CDR1 and CDR2 from the germline V gene are SGHNT and YENEEA. J gave up 8 bases and V 2 bases, and 1 base lay outside the gene matches. The CDR3 extends over 14 amino acids. CDR3 loop: CASSLRLAGDEQFF. CDR3 nucleotide sequence: TGTGCCAGCAGCTTAAGACTAGCGGGAGATGAGCAGTTCTTC. Combining the CDR3 with reference TRBV11-3 and TRBJ2-1 gives the whole variable domain EAGVVQSPRYKIIEKKQPVAFWCNPISGHNTLYWYLQNLGQGPELLIRYENEEAVDDSQLPKDRFSAERLKGVDSTLKIQPAELGDSAVYLCASSLRLAGDEQFFGPGTRLTVL.

The genes are TRBV18 and TRBJ2-5, with 7 bases that match TRBD1. The V gene end was trimmed by 3 bases and the J gene end by 2 bases; junction bases not matched to a gene: 9. This CDR3 has 16 amino acids. The germline V gene encodes CDR1 KGHSH and CDR2 LQKENI. The DNA for the CDR3 is TGTGCCAGCTCACCGAATACCGGGACAGTACAAGAGACCCAGTACTTC. This gives the protein CASSPNTGTVQETQYF.

The chain employs TRBV28 and TRBJ2-6; TRBD2 might be the D (6 bases). Germline values: CDR1 MDHEN, CDR2 SYDVKM. The V and J ends lost 5 bases and 0 bases respectively, with 17 bases between them. The CDR3 runs 18 residues. CDR3 sequence (DNA): TGTGCCAGCAGTCGAGGGCGTGGGGGGAGCTCTGGGGCCAACGTCCTGACTTTC. This translates into CASSRGRGGSSGANVLTF.

The chain couples TRBV6-8 to TRBJ1-1; 8 bases agree with TRBD1. The CDR3 is 14 amino acids. Unmatched junction bases numbered 5, after V lost 2 bases and J lost 6 bases. CDR1 and CDR2 from the germline V gene are MNHGY and SAAAGT. CDR3 nucleotide sequence: TGTGCCAGCAGTTACCGGACAGGGTACGCTGAAGCTTTCTTT. It is translated as CASSYRTGYAEAFF.

CDR3 sequence reads: CASRREGDLGLYGYTF. The CDR3 nucleotides are TGTGCCAGCAGACGGGAGGGGGATCTAGGACTCTATGGCTACACCTTC. The chain employs TRBV11-3 and TRBJ1-2; D may be TRBD1 (6 bases). The CDR3 is 16 residues long. V gave up 6 bases and J gave up 4 bases, with 21 bases separating them. CDR1 and CDR2 (germline): SGHNT, YENEEA.

The chain is built from TRBV6-8 and TRBJ1-1, with 8 bases fitting TRBD1. The CDR3 totals 14 residues. The V gene end was trimmed by 4 bases and the J gene end by 5 bases; junction bases not matched to a gene: 6. The germline V gene has CDR1 MNHGY and CDR2 SAAAGT. The CDR3 region is CASSFGQGGTEAFF. The CDR3, as DNA: TGTGCCAGCAGTTTCGGACAGGGTGGGACTGAAGCTTTCTTT.

The gene calls are TRBV7-7 and TRBJ2-6, with D uncertain. Trimming removed 5 bases at V and 0 bases at J, with 23 bases between. Germline-derived CDR1 and CDR2 are SSHAT and FNYEAQ (reference sequence). The CDR3 covers 20 residues. The CDR3 sequence: CASSPWFRAGISSGANVLTF. CDR3 coding DNA: TGTGCCAGCAGCCCGTGGTTTCGGGCAGGTATCTCCTCTGGGGCCAACGTCCTGACTTTC.

The CDR3 bases are TGTGCCAGTATTCCCGGGACAGGGAATGAAAAACTGTTTTTT. It encodes CASIPGTGNEKLFF. The V gene is TRBV19, the J gene TRBJ1-4; 9 bases align to TRBD1. The germline gives CDR1 LNHDA, CDR2 SQIVND (reference sequence). The CDR3 consists of 14 residues. Germline trimming cut 7 bases from V and 5 bases from J; bases unmatched to any gene: 5. Variable domain in full (rest from reference TRBV19 and TRBJ1-4): DGGITQSPKYLFRKEGQNVTLSCEQNLNHDAMYWYRQDPGQGLRLIYYSQIVNDFQKGDIAEGYSVSREKKESFPLTVTSAQKNPTAFYLCASIPGTGNEKLFFGSGTQLSVL.

The chain has TRBV6-8 and TRBJ2-5; the D gene is possibly TRBD1 (6 bases). Germline assignment: CDR1 MNHGY and CDR2 SAAAGT. The CDR3 is made up of 17 amino acids. V shed 5 bases and J shed 3 bases, with 22 bases lying between them. This chain's CDR3 is CASSLDFRTASKETQYF. The CDR3 nucleotides read TGTGCCAGCAGTCTGGACTTTAGGACAGCCAGTAAAGAGACCCAGTACTTC.

The chain combines TRBV11-3 with TRBJ1-2; D remains ambiguous. The length of the CDR3 is 15 residues. The V end was cut by 3 bases, the J end by 4 bases, with 15 bases between. The germline V gene encodes CDR1 SGHNT and CDR2 YENEEA. The CDR3 nucleotides read TGTGCCAGCAGCTTGGATAGTGGCAGTTCCTATGGCTACACCTTC. Translated: CASSLDSGSSYGYTF.

The rearrangement joins TRBV19 to TRBJ2-1; D is undetermined. Germline V gene data show CDR1 as LNHDA and CDR2 as SQIVND (reference sequence). There are 11 residues in the CDR3. V was shortened by 4 bases and J by 4 bases, with 2 bases between the two germline ends. The CDR3 spells CASSRYNEQFF. The CDR3 region has the DNA TGTGCCAGTAGTAGATACAATGAGCAGTTCTTC.

The chain has TRBV6-8 and TRBJ2-1, with 8 bases aligning to TRBD1. Germline lookup yields CDR1 MNHGY and CDR2 SAAAGT. Trimming cost V 2 bases and J 4 bases; bases outside gene matches: 4. This CDR3 is built from 15 residues. Here the CDR3 reads CASSYRGQVYNEQFF. CDR3 in DNA: TGTGCCAGCAGTTACAGGGGACAGGTATACAATGAGCAGTTCTTC.

The chain combines TRBV12-2 with TRBJ2-5. TRBV12-2 is a pseudogene. The CDR3 has 14 amino acids. The CDR3 reads CARTLWAAEETQYF. In DNA, the CDR3 is TGTGCCCGTACCCTGTGGGCGGCCGAAGAGACCCAGTACTTC.

The chain has TRBV5-1 and TRBJ2-3; 13 nucleotides match TRBD2. With V trimmed by 2 bases and J by 4 bases, 1 base remained unmatched. The CDR3 totals 15 residues. Looked up from germline, CDR1 is SGHRS and CDR2 is YFSETQ. CDR3 sequence (DNA): TGCGCCAGCAGCTTTACTAGCGGGAGGGCAGATACGCAGTATTTT. It specifies CASSFTSGRADTQYF.

The chain is built from TRBV18 and TRBJ2-3; D might be TRBD1 or TRBD2, each matching 6 bases. CDR3 length equals 13 residues. The ends were cut back, 3 bases at V and 6 bases at J, with 10 bases in the middle. Germline V gene sequence: CDR1 KGHSH, CDR2 LQKENI. CDR3 bases: TGTGCCAGCTCACCGCAGGGGAGGGATACGCAGTATTTT. Its translation: CASSPQGRDTQYF.

This chain uses TRBV15 with TRBJ1-1; 12 bases match TRBD1. This CDR3 has 19 residues. Germline CDR1 and CDR2: LNHNV and YYDKDF (reference sequence). Trimming removed 0 bases from V and 3 bases from J; junction bases left unmatched: 11. Here the CDR3 reads CATSRDKGQGAIRDTEAFF. The CDR3 DNA reads as TGTGCCACCAGCAGAGATAAGGGACAGGGGGCCATAAGGGACACTGAAGCTTTCTTT. Full variable domain (rest looked up from reference TRBV15 and TRBJ1-1): DAMVIQNPRYQVTQFGKPVTLSCSQTLNHNVMYWYQQKSSQAPKLLFHYYDKDFNNEADTPDNFQSRRPNTSFCFLDIRSPGLGDTAMYLCATSRDKGQGAIRDTEAFFGQGTRLTVV.